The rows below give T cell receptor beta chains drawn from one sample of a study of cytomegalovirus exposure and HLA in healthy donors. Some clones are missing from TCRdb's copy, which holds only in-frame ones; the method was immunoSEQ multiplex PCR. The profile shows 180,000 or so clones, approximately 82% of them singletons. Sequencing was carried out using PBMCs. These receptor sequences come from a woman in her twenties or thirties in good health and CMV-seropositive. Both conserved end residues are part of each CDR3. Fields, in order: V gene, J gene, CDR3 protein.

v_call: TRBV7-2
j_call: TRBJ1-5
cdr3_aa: CASSLGPGENQPQHF

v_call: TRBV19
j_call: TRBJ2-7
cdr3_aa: CASSIVFGTTYEQYF

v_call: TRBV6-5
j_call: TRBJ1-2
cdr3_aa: CASSYEGSPCTF

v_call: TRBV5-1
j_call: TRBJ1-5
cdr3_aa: CASSATGIGQPQHF

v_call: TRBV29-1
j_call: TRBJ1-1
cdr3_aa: CSVTTGALGTEAFF

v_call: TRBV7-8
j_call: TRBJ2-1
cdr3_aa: CASSLGLAGGPYNEQFF

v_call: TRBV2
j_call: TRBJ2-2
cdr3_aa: CASSENHLNTGELFF

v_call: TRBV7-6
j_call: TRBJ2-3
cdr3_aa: CASTAETSAFTDTQYF

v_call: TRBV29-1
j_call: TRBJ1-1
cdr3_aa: CSVEREAFF

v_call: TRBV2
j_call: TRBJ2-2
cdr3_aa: CASSERQQHTGELFF

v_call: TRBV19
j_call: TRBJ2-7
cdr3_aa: CASSEGGHKTEQYF

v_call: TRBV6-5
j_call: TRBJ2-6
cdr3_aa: CASSYLAPGANVLTF

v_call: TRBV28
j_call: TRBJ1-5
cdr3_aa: CASSSHAGPSNQPQHF

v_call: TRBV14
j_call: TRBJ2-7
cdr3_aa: CASSVALGFYEQYF

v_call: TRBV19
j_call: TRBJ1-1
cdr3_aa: CASSMQVSVSEAFF

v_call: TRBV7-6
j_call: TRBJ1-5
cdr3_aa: CASSLKQGPNQPQHF

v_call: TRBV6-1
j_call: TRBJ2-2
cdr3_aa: CASSAEAGGLTGELFF

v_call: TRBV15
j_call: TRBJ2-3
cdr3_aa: CATSRSDRDTQYF

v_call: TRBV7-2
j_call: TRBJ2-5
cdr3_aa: CASSLQGNGETQYF

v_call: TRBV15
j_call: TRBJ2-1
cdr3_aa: CATSRDFGKLGGDEQFF

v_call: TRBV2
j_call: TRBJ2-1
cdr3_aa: CASSEVSGTYNEQFF

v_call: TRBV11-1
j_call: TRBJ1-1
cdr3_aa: CASSFPGVKGTEAFF

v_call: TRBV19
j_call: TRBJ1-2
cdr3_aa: CASSIGLQQGDYGYTF

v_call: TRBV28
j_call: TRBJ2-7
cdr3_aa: CASKRTGKTYEQYF

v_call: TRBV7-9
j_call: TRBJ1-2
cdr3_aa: CASSLEYFGYTF